These 21 T cell receptor beta chains were sequenced from one sample in a study of T-cell memory formation after mild COVID-19. Using its own MiXCR run on the 5' RACE reads, TCRdb lists one record per CDR3 protein. The table lists about 350,000 distinct CDR3 sequences, approximately 14% of them singletons, with 20% to 25% in the top ten. Sequencing used PBMCs or a T cell subset sorted from them (not recorded which). These receptors all come from a young man who had mild COVID-19 (a few samples of this study predate the infection). Cell type and time point are not known.

This clonotype appeared a few times. The rearrangement links TRBV7-8 to TRBJ2-1; no clear D gene. This CDR3 has 13 residues. The V gene lost 1 base and the J gene lost 6 bases, with 7 bases spanning the gap. The germline CDR1 and CDR2 sequences are SGHVS and FQNEAQ. CDR3 DNA: TGTGCCAGCAGCTTAGTGTTATCCAATGAGCAGTTCTTC. Its protein product is CASSLVLSNEQFF.

This clonotype was found a few times. The gene calls are TRBV4-2 and TRBJ1-5; D call uncertain. Trimming took off 0 bases at V and 7 bases at J, with 7 bases between the two ends. This CDR3 contains 13 residues. Per germline, CDR1 LGHNA and CDR2 YNFKEQ. The DNA of the CDR3 is TGTGCCAGCAGCCAAGATACGAGGCAGCCCCAGCATTTT. It yields the protein CASSQDTRQPQHF.

This clonotype was detected only a few times. Here the CDR3 DNA reads TGTGCCAGCGCGCGAACCAGCGCCAACTACAATGAGCAGTTCTTC. Its translation is CASARTSANYNEQFF. V gene TRBV5-5 combines with J gene TRBJ2-1; D is unclear. V was trimmed by 7 bases and J by 3 bases, leaving 17 bases between them. Germline V gene data show CDR1 as SGHKS and CDR2 as YYEKEE (reference sequence). This CDR3 is 15 amino acids long.

The rearrangement uses TRBV7-2 and TRBJ2-1; possible D gene TRBD1, 5 bases. The CDR3 sequence is 14 residues long. V was clipped by 1 base and J by 7 bases, with 11 bases between them. In germline, CDR1 is SGHTA, CDR2 FQGNSA. CDR3 in amino acids: CASSLVGRVNEQFF. As DNA, the CDR3 is TGTGCCAGCAGCTTAGTGGGCAGGGTGAATGAGCAGTTCTTC.

The CDR3, as DNA: TGCGCCAGCAGCCCCCCTTGGATAGTCGATCTAGCGGGGGGGCCGTTTACAGATACGCAGTATTTT. Amino acid sequence: CASSPPWIVDLAGGPFTDTQYF. This chain uses TRBV4-1 with TRBJ2-3; 12 bases match TRBD2. CDR3 length: 22 residues. V was clipped by 4 bases and J by 3 bases; unmatched bases: 23. Per germline, CDR1 MGHRA and CDR2 YSYEKL.

The chain couples TRBV12-3 or TRBV12-4 to TRBJ1-2, with 7 nucleotides matching TRBD1. The CDR3 runs to 15 residues. The trim removed 6 bases at V and 8 bases at J, leaving 15 bases unmatched. CDR3 protein: CASSPTPLRGEGYTF. The CDR3 nucleotides read TGTGCCAGCAGCCCAACCCCGCTCAGGGGGGAAGGCTACACCTTC.

This chain uses TRBV7-9 with TRBJ1-1, with D perhaps matching TRBD1 (5 bases). Germline V lookup: CDR1 SEHNR, CDR2 FQNEAQ (reference sequence). Trimming stripped 10 bases from V and 3 bases from J, with 24 bases between. The CDR3 is made up of 16 amino acids. The CDR3 bases are TGTGCCACCCCTCCGGTATCAAAGCGGGACCACACTGAAGCTTTCTTT. Translation gives CATPPVSKRDHTEAFF.

This clonotype showed up just a few times. The chain uses TRBV5-1 and TRBJ1-1, with unresolved D. In germline, CDR1 is SGHRS, CDR2 YFSETQ. V lost 6 bases and J 1 base, leaving 10 bases between the germline ends. The CDR3 totals 13 residues. DNA for the CDR3: TGCGCCAGCACCCTTCGGGAGAACACTGAAGCTTTCTTT. It is translated as CASTLRENTEAFF. The entire variable domain, with the rest obtained from reference TRBV5-1 and TRBJ1-1, is as follows: KAGVTQTPRYLIKTRGQQVTLSCSPISGHRSVSWYQQTPGQGLQFLFEYFSETQRNKGNFPGRFSGRQFSNSRSEMNVSTLELGDSALYLCASTLRENTEAFFGQGTRLTVV.

This clonotype has only a few counts. The chain recombines TRBV20-1 with TRBJ1-5; D unresolved. Trimming cost V 3 bases and J 3 bases, with 9 bases left between them. This CDR3 has 13 residues. CDR1 is DFQATT, CDR2 SNEGSKA, per germline (reference sequence). CDR3 sequence: CSASPDINQPQHF. CDR3 sequence (DNA): TGCAGTGCTAGCCCTGACATCAATCAGCCCCAGCATTTT.

A few counts support this clonotype. In nucleotides, the CDR3 is TGCGCCAGCAGCGTGGCCGGGACAGGGGGCCCTTCACCCCTCCACTTT. Its protein is CASSVAGTGGPSPLHF. The chain links TRBV5-1 to TRBJ1-6; 12 nucleotides line up with TRBD1. The CDR3 length is 16 residues. With V trimmed by 4 bases and J by 9 bases, 8 bases remained unmatched. The germline CDR1 and CDR2 sequences are SGHRS and YFSETQ.

This clonotype came up a few times. The V and J genes are TRBV7-2 and TRBJ2-1, with D possibly matching TRBD2 (5 bases). V was cut by 5 bases and J by 9 bases, with 14 bases left in between. Germline CDR1 SGHTA, CDR2 FQGNSA. The CDR3 is 13 amino acids. The CDR3 region is CASSTSTRREQFF. In nucleotides, the CDR3 is TGTGCCAGCAGCACTTCTACTAGGCGTGAGCAGTTCTTC.

The chain couples TRBV19 to TRBJ2-3; 7 bases are a match to TRBD2. The CDR3 spans 16 residues. J lost 0 bases, V lost 4 bases, and 7 bases had no gene match. The germline gives CDR1 LNHDA, CDR2 SQIVND (reference sequence). The CDR3 sequence is CASSRSLAASTDTQYF. As DNA, the CDR3 is TGTGCCAGTAGTAGAAGTCTAGCGGCTAGCACAGATACGCAGTATTTT.

This clonotype was detected only a few times. V is TRBV24-1 and J is TRBJ1-5, with 8 bases identical to TRBD1. After removal of 2 bases from V and 5 bases from J, the junction contained 4 bases not matched to a gene. Looked up from germline, CDR1 is KGHDR and CDR2 is SFDVKD. The CDR3 loop spans 15 amino acids. CDR3 amino acids: CATSDSGQGDQPQHF. The CDR3 coding sequence is TGTGCCACCAGTGATTCAGGACAGGGAGATCAGCCCCAGCATTTT.

The V call is TRBV2, the J call TRBJ2-7, with 9 positions matching TRBD1. Germline V gives CDR1 SNHLY, CDR2 FYNNEI. With V trimmed by 6 bases and J by 1 base, 13 bases remained unmatched. The CDR3 has 17 amino acids. The DNA of the CDR3 is TGTGCCAGCAGCCCGGGACAGGGATTTTCATCTTCCTACGAGCAGTACTTC. Amino acids: CASSPGQGFSSSYEQYF. Based on the CDR3 plus reference TRBV2 and TRBJ2-7, the full variable domain is EPEVTQTPSHQVTQMGQEVILRCVPISNHLYFYWYRQILGQKVEFLVSFYNNEISEKSEIFDDQFSVERPDGSNFTLKIRSTKLEDSAMYFCASSPGQGFSSSYEQYFGPGTRLTVT.

This clonotype was recorded only once. The J gene is TRBJ1-5, the V gene TRBV19, with a possible D match to TRBD1 (5 bases). The germline V gene has CDR1 LNHDA and CDR2 SQIVND (reference sequence). Between the trimmed V and J ends, which lost 1 base and 7 bases, there was a span of 11 bases. The CDR3 length is 14 residues. CDR3 in amino acids: CASSIGGGVQPQHF. The CDR3 region has the DNA TGTGCCAGTAGTATAGGCGGGGGGGTCCAGCCCCAGCATTTT.

V usage is TRBV20-1 and J usage is TRBJ1-5, with D possibly matching TRBD1 (5 bases). Between the trimmed V and J ends, which lost 6 bases and 0 bases, there was a span of 18 bases. CDR3 length: 16 residues. The germline CDR1 and CDR2 sequences are DFQATT and SNEGSKA (reference sequence). The CDR3 loop reads CSAARRGSYSNQPQHF. The CDR3 nucleotides are TGCAGTGCCGCGCGCCGGGGCAGCTATAGCAATCAGCCCCAGCATTTT.

This sequence joins TRBV7-9 and TRBJ2-7, with D hard to call. CDR3 length: 12 residues. Germline loops: CDR1 SEHNR, CDR2 FQNEAQ (reference sequence). Deletions cut 6 bases from V and 5 bases from J, with 11 bases between. This chain's CDR3 is CASRADTHEQYF. DNA of the CDR3: TGTGCCAGCAGAGCCGACACCCACGAGCAGTACTTC.

This clonotype was observed many times. The rearrangement joins TRBV5-1 to TRBJ1-2; 8 bases align to TRBD1. Germline lookup yields CDR1 SGHRS and CDR2 YFSETQ. The CDR3 loop spans 16 amino acids. The junction had 8 bases not matched to a gene; V was cut back by 0 bases and J by 4 bases. The CDR3 DNA sequence: TGCGCCAGCAGCTTGGATACAACAGGGGGTATCTATGGCTACACCTTC. As protein: CASSLDTTGGIYGYTF.

This clonotype was seen more than once but under ten times. The chain has TRBV7-2 and TRBJ2-7; D may be TRBD1 (6 bases). Trimming stripped 5 bases from V and 5 bases from J, with 19 bases between. CDR3 length: 15 residues. Germline V gives CDR1 SGHTA, CDR2 FQGNSA. The CDR3 loop is CASSASDRFPHEQYF. The DNA for the CDR3 is TGTGCCAGCAGCGCCTCCGACAGGTTCCCCCACGAGCAGTACTTC. The whole variable domain, remainder taken from reference TRBV7-2 and TRBJ2-7, is GAGVSQSPSNKVTEKGKDVELRCDPISGHTALYWYRQSLGQGLEFLIYFQGNSAPDKSGLPSDRFSAERTGGSVSTLTIQRTQQEDSAVYLCASSASDRFPHEQYFGPGTRLTVT.

The table lists this clonotype with a few counts. The chain combines TRBV20-1 with TRBJ2-5; TRBD2 aligns across 11 bases. V was pared by 3 bases and J by 4 bases, with 1 base of the junction left unmatched. This CDR3 has 13 residues. The germline gives CDR1 DFQATT, CDR2 SNEGSKA (reference sequence). CDR3 residues: CSARTSGIETQYF. CDR3 sequence (DNA): TGCAGTGCTAGGACTAGCGGGATAGAGACCCAGTACTTC.

J is TRBJ1-2 and V is TRBV6-2 or TRBV6-3; possibly TRBD1 for D (5 bases). The germline gives CDR1 MNHEY, CDR2 SVGEGT. Deletions cut 2 bases from V and 8 bases from J, with 15 bases between. CDR3 length: 14 residues. The CDR3 DNA reads as TGTGCCAGCAGTTACGGCCCAGGGAGCATCGGCTACACCTTC. Its protein product is CASSYGPGSIGYTF.